This T cell receptor (beta chain) emerged from a study of blood T cell repertoires in COVID-19 (dated by TCRdb to between 2020 and 2021). As for the study more broadly: Collaborator samples came from the United States, Italy and Spain and covered acute and convalescent phases of COVID-19. The sample metadata nearly always contained a de-identified subject ID, COVID-19 status, age in years and sex. The material from the prospective study consisted of cDNA or gDNA derived from T cells, B-cell-depleted T cells, or PBMCs. Samples came from the ongoing ImmuneRACE study (first 160 participants) plus 1,254 subjects from 6 global collaborators. The dataset comprised deeply sampled blood TCRbeta repertoires from subjects exposed to, actively infected with, or recovered from COVID-19. Where available, HLA class I and class II types were taken from metadata supplied by the sample provider and were not determined by assay-based typing. The repertoires were released in a freely available public database intended as a resource for research on the immune response to SARS-CoV-2.

In regard to this clone: It has no known antigen specificity. It has no much larger one-base neighbor in the sample; base qualities were not kept.

Whole blood was collected in K2EDTA tubes by collaborating institutions according to the institutions' own protocols. For TCRbeta analysis, collaborator samples were shipped as frozen whole blood, as isolated PBMCs, or as DNA extracted from either sample type. Summary of the overall study and its limitations: The quantity of clinical and demographic metadata differed by source and by participant and was supplied without curation.

The CDR3 measures 14 amino acids from cysteine to phenylalanine. Kept here is only the CDR3 DNA, which spans 42 bases and is read in frame from base 1. The germline V gene sets CDR1 to SGHDT and CDR2 to YYEEEE. Trimming removed 5 bases from V and 5 bases from J; the gene matches leave 5 bases unexplained. TCRbeta CDR3 regions were amplified from genomic DNA using the immunoSEQ Assay, a bias-controlled multiplex PCR. Per the original workflow: Within the assay, amplification of reference gene primers was used to estimate how many nucleated cells each sample contained. To quantify the absolute abundance of each unique TCRbeta CDR3 rearrangement, sequence reads were collapsed and filtered. For each sample, productive Simpson clonality was calculated as the square root of Simpson's diversity index over productive rearrangements. Not all clones reach the TCRdb copy of this immuneACCESS table, which keeps in-frame sequences only. Checked studies attribute under half of the gap to unresolved V genes and leave the rest unexplained. Clonal size and the V and J genes are those of that table, whereas D and trimming came from the DNA. The sample table shows 250,000 to 300,000 clones, and 85% to 90% are seen once. Around 3.6% of the sample goes to the ten largest clones.

The TCR sequence derives from a young man with active or convalescent COVID-19. What was sequenced was peripheral blood. In this chain, TRBV5-6 is recombined with TRBJ2-7; 12 middle bases align to TRBD1. At the DNA level, the sequence is TGTGCCAGCAGTAGGGGACAGGGGGCGAACGAGCAGTACTTC. Its coded protein is CASSRGQGANEQYF.